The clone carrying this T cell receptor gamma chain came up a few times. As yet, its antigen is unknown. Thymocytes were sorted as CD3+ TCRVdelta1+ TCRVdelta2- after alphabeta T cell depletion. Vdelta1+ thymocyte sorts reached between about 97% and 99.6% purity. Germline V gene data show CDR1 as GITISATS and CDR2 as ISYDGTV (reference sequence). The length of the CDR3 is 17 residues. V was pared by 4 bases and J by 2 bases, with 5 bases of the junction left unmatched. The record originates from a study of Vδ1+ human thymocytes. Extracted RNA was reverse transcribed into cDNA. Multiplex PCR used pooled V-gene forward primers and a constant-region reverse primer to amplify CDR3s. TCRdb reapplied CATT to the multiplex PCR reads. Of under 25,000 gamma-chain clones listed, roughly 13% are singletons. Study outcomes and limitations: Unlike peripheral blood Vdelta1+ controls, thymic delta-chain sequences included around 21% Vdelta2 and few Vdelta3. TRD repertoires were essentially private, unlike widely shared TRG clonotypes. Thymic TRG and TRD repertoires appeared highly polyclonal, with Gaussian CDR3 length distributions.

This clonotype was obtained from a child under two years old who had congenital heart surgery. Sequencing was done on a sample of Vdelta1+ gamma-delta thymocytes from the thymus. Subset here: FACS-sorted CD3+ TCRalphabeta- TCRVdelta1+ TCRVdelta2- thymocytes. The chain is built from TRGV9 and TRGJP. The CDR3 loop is CALWEPRQELGKKIKVF. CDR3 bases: TGTGCCTTGTGGGAACCTAGGCAAGAGTTGGGCAAAAAAATCAAGGTATTT.